What follows is one T cell receptor (beta chain) and its context. Its matching antigen is unknown. This record comes from a study of beta chain features in type 1 diabetes. Study-level findings and limits: Moderately but significantly shorter TCRB CDR3s were found in Type 1 diabetes patients in all four CD4+ subsets.

Every bit of the isolated RNA underwent reverse transcription, so sequencing read expressed TCRB transcripts. The protocol was immunoSEQ multiplex PCR, while the TCRdb copy is restricted to in-frame clones and leaves out a portion. The table shows about 340,000 clones, with approximately 15% occurring only once. The CDR3 has 13 amino acids. The ends were cut back, 4 bases at V and 1 base at J, with 8 bases in the middle. Looked up from germline, CDR1 is SGHDT and CDR2 is YYEEEE. The rearrangement uses TRBV5-6 and TRBJ1-1, with D unclear. Sequencing was done on a sample of naive CD4+ T cells from blood. This clonotype was sampled from a woman younger than 30 with type 1 diabetes. The DNA for the CDR3 is TGTGCCAGCAGCGTGGGCGGGAACACTGAAGCTTTCTTT. It is translated as CASSVGGNTEAFF. Full variable domain (outside the CDR3, taken from reference TRBV5-6 and TRBJ1-1): DAGVTQSPTHLIKTRGQQVTLRCSPKSGHDTVSWYQQALGQGPQFIFQYYEEEERQRGNFPDRFSGHQFPNYSSELNVNALLLGDSALYLCASSVGGNTEAFFGQGTRLTVV.